This T cell receptor (beta chain) was found in a study of cytomegalovirus exposure and HLA in healthy donors. Among the roughly 120 subjects of the validation cohort, separate from the approximately 670-subject first cohort, were the donors. Study results and limitations: Diagnosis of cytomegalovirus status made by the classifier reportedly showed high specificity and sensitivity. The dataset shows that most TCR sequences were rare, while some public TCRs occurred in many donors. The study labeled more than 150 TCR beta chains cytomegalovirus-associated.

Clones were read by immunoSEQ multiplex PCR, and TCRdb kept only the in-frame ones, dropping some. The sample consists of 50,000 or so clones, 89% of them appearing once. Note on this clone: As yet, its antigen is unknown.

Trimming pared 6 bases from V and 7 bases from J, leaving 7 bases between. CDR3 length: 11 amino acids. CDR1 and CDR2 (germline): MNHNS, SASEGT. Specimen: PBMCs. The J gene is TRBJ1-3, the V gene TRBV6-1; D unresolved. This receptor was identified in a woman younger than 30 in good health and CMV-seropositive. CDR3: CASSAGNTIYF. As DNA, the CDR3 is TGTGCCAGCAGCGCGGGGAACACCATATATTTT.